This is a list of T cell receptor beta chains from one sample in a study of blood T cell repertoires in COVID-19. Repertoires were generated with immunoSEQ multiplex PCR, while TCRdb's copy carries only in-frame clones and drops some. The sample lists 350,000 to 450,000 clones; under 90% were seen once. Sequencing was carried out using PBMCs or T cells enriched from blood (not recorded which). These receptors came from a woman aged 25 to 39 who had recovered from COVID-19. The CDR3 runs from the conserved cysteine through the conserved F or W. The D gene is left open where the match is weak. Rows give clone size only sometimes, using once, few, many, or a class for an expanded clone.

clone_size: -
v_call: TRBV19
j_call: TRBJ1-5
cdr3_length: 14
d_call: -
cdr3_aa: CASTSLQGNQPQHF
cdr3_nt: TGTGCCAGTACCTCGCTCCAGGGGAATCAGCCCCAGCATTTT

clone_size: few
v_call: TRBV27
j_call: TRBJ2-3
cdr3_length: 15
d_call: TRBD2
cdr3_aa: CASSSERGATDTQYF
cdr3_nt: TGTGCCAGCAGTTCGGAGCGGGGGGCAACAGATACGCAGTATTTT

clone_size: -
v_call: TRBV5-8
j_call: TRBJ1-1
cdr3_length: 15
d_call: -
cdr3_aa: CASSLVGVMNTEAFF
cdr3_nt: TGTGCCAGCAGCTTGGTCGGGGTTATGAACACTGAAGCTTTCTTT

clone_size: -
v_call: TRBV11-2
j_call: TRBJ2-7
cdr3_length: 18
d_call: TRBD2
cdr3_aa: CASTPPGTSGIFYYEQYF
cdr3_nt: TGTGCCAGCACCCCGCCCGGGACTAGCGGGATATTCTACTACGAGCAGTACTTC

clone_size: once
v_call: TRBV7-3
j_call: TRBJ2-2
cdr3_length: 16
d_call: -
cdr3_aa: CASSLTGPSNTGELFF
cdr3_nt: TGTGCCAGCAGCTTAACCGGTCCCTCTAACACCGGGGAGCTGTTTTTT

clone_size: -
v_call: TRBV6-5
j_call: TRBJ2-7
cdr3_length: 15
d_call: -
cdr3_aa: CASSQSGGFSYEQYF
cdr3_nt: TGTGCCAGCAGTCAGTCGGGGGGCTTCTCTTACGAGCAGTACTTC

clone_size: -
v_call: TRBV6-5
j_call: TRBJ1-6
cdr3_length: 15
d_call: TRBD1
cdr3_aa: CASSYSGTGNSPLHF
cdr3_nt: TGTGCCAGCAGTTACTCGGGGACAGGGAATTCACCCCTCCACTTT

clone_size: -
v_call: TRBV5-6
j_call: TRBJ2-7
cdr3_length: 15
d_call: -
cdr3_aa: CASSLGSSPGSEQYF
cdr3_nt: TGTGCCAGCAGCTTGGGAAGCAGCCCAGGTTCCGAGCAGTACTTC

clone_size: -
v_call: TRBV5-1
j_call: TRBJ1-1
cdr3_length: 16
d_call: TRBD1
cdr3_aa: CASSYGTGKLNTEAFF
cdr3_nt: TGCGCCAGCAGCTACGGGACAGGGAAATTGAACACTGAAGCTTTCTTT

clone_size: -
v_call: TRBV3-1/TRBV3-2
j_call: TRBJ1-6
cdr3_length: 18
d_call: TRBD1
cdr3_aa: CASSLPPGQGSGDSPLHF
cdr3_nt: TGTGCCAGCAGCCTCCCACCGGGACAGGGGTCGGGGGATTCACCCCTCCACTTT

clone_size: few
v_call: TRBV7-9
j_call: TRBJ1-1
cdr3_length: 18
d_call: TRBD1
cdr3_aa: CASSSRGRGTEGNTEAFF
cdr3_nt: TGTGCCAGCAGCTCCAGGGGCAGGGGGACAGAAGGGAACACTGAAGCTTTCTTT

clone_size: -
v_call: TRBV7-2
j_call: TRBJ2-2
cdr3_length: 16
d_call: TRBD2
cdr3_aa: CASRGLAGENTGELFF
cdr3_nt: TGTGCCAGCAGGGGACTAGCGGGAGAGAACACCGGGGAGCTGTTTTTT

clone_size: -
v_call: TRBV28
j_call: TRBJ2-3
cdr3_length: 15
d_call: TRBD2
cdr3_aa: CASRLTSGDTDTQYF
cdr3_nt: TGTGCCAGCAGGCTCACTAGCGGTGACACAGATACGCAGTATTTT

clone_size: -
v_call: TRBV5-1
j_call: TRBJ2-7
cdr3_length: 11
d_call: TRBD2
cdr3_aa: CASSRGGEQYF
cdr3_nt: TGCGCCAGCAGCCGGGGGGGCGAGCAGTACTTC

clone_size: -
v_call: TRBV7-7
j_call: TRBJ2-2
cdr3_length: 14
d_call: TRBD2
cdr3_aa: CAIAGEGSTGELFF
cdr3_nt: TGTGCCATAGCGGGAGAAGGATCCACCGGGGAGCTGTTTTTT

clone_size: -
v_call: TRBV18
j_call: TRBJ2-2
cdr3_length: 14
d_call: -
cdr3_aa: CASSPSVGGGELFF
cdr3_nt: TGTGCCAGCTCACCGAGTGTTGGTGGCGGGGAGCTGTTTTTT

clone_size: -
v_call: TRBV28
j_call: TRBJ2-2
cdr3_length: 15
d_call: -
cdr3_aa: CASSFQGLGTGELFF
cdr3_nt: TGTGCCAGCAGTTTTCAGGGGTTGGGGACCGGGGAGCTGTTTTTT

clone_size: -
v_call: TRBV30
j_call: TRBJ1-2
cdr3_length: 16
d_call: TRBD1
cdr3_aa: CAWQTPGTELNYGYTF
cdr3_nt: TGTGCCTGGCAAACACCCGGGACAGAACTTAATTATGGCTACACCTTC

clone_size: -
v_call: TRBV29-1
j_call: TRBJ1-2
cdr3_length: 12
d_call: -
cdr3_aa: CSVVGQSYGYTF
cdr3_nt: TGCAGCGTTGTAGGACAGAGCTATGGCTACACCTTC

clone_size: -
v_call: TRBV5-4
j_call: TRBJ2-7
cdr3_length: 14
d_call: -
cdr3_aa: CASSLSLSSYEQYF
cdr3_nt: TGTGCCAGCAGCTTGTCGTTGAGCTCCTACGAGCAGTACTTC

clone_size: -
v_call: TRBV30
j_call: TRBJ1-3
cdr3_length: 15
d_call: -
cdr3_aa: CAWRGAQLSGNTIYF
cdr3_nt: TGTGCCTGGAGAGGGGCGCAACTCTCTGGAAACACCATATATTTT

clone_size: -
v_call: TRBV29-1
j_call: TRBJ2-2
cdr3_length: 14
d_call: TRBD2
cdr3_aa: CSARGGRVAGELFF
cdr3_nt: TGCAGCGCTCGGGGGGGCAGGGTAGCCGGGGAGCTGTTTTTT

clone_size: -
v_call: TRBV2
j_call: TRBJ1-5
cdr3_length: 13
d_call: -
cdr3_aa: CASIEYSNQPQHF
cdr3_nt: TGTGCCAGCATAGAATATAGCAATCAGCCCCAGCATTTT

clone_size: -
v_call: TRBV9
j_call: TRBJ1-3
cdr3_length: 15
d_call: TRBD1
cdr3_aa: CASSVTTGQGITIYF
cdr3_nt: TGTGCCAGCAGCGTAACTACGGGACAGGGGATCACCATATATTTT

clone_size: -
v_call: TRBV2
j_call: TRBJ1-4
cdr3_length: 14
d_call: -
cdr3_aa: CASRNRQNDEKLFF
cdr3_nt: TGTGCCAGCAGGAATAGACAGAACGATGAAAAACTGTTTTTT

clone_size: -
v_call: TRBV9
j_call: TRBJ1-5
cdr3_length: 18
d_call: -
cdr3_aa: CASSVVHREETLEQPQHF
cdr3_nt: TGTGCCAGCAGCGTAGTTCATCGTGAGGAGACCTTAGAGCAGCCCCAGCATTTT

clone_size: -
v_call: TRBV11-2
j_call: TRBJ2-1
cdr3_length: 16
d_call: TRBD2
cdr3_aa: CASSLDGAGALGEQFF
cdr3_nt: TGTGCCAGCAGCTTAGATGGAGCGGGGGCGCTTGGTGAGCAGTTCTTC

clone_size: -
v_call: TRBV10-3
j_call: TRBJ1-3
cdr3_length: 15
d_call: TRBD1
cdr3_aa: CAIRQGAQSGNTIYF
cdr3_nt: TGTGCCATCAGACAGGGGGCCCAGTCTGGAAACACCATATATTTT

clone_size: -
v_call: TRBV7-8
j_call: TRBJ1-1
cdr3_length: 18
d_call: TRBD1
cdr3_aa: CASSYETIKRGRNTEAFF
cdr3_nt: TGTGCCAGCAGCTACGAGACCATTAAGAGGGGGCGAAACACTGAAGCTTTCTTT

clone_size: -
v_call: TRBV6-5
j_call: TRBJ2-7
cdr3_length: 13
d_call: -
cdr3_aa: CASSRGGDGEQYF
cdr3_nt: TGTGCCAGCAGTAGAGGAGGGGACGGCGAGCAGTACTTC

clone_size: once
v_call: TRBV5-1
j_call: TRBJ2-7
cdr3_length: 11
d_call: -
cdr3_aa: CASSSSYEQYF
cdr3_nt: TGCGCCAGCAGCTCTTCCTACGAGCAGTACTTC

clone_size: -
v_call: TRBV28
j_call: TRBJ2-1
cdr3_length: 15
d_call: TRBD2
cdr3_aa: CASSRLAGVYNEQFF
cdr3_nt: TGTGCCAGCAGTCGACTAGCGGGAGTTTACAATGAGCAGTTCTTC

clone_size: -
v_call: TRBV5-6
j_call: TRBJ1-2
cdr3_length: 14
d_call: TRBD1
cdr3_aa: CASRETGAIYGYTF
cdr3_nt: TGTGCCAGTAGAGAGACAGGGGCAATTTATGGCTACACCTTC

clone_size: -
v_call: TRBV9
j_call: TRBJ1-3
cdr3_length: 17
d_call: TRBD1
cdr3_aa: CASSVSGTGGSGNTIYF
cdr3_nt: TGTGCCAGCAGCGTATCCGGGACAGGGGGCTCTGGAAACACCATATATTTT

clone_size: few
v_call: TRBV29-1
j_call: TRBJ1-1
cdr3_length: 11
d_call: -
cdr3_aa: CSVVPRAEAFF
cdr3_nt: TGCAGCGTTGTCCCCAGGGCGGAGGCTTTCTTT

clone_size: -
v_call: TRBV19
j_call: TRBJ2-7
cdr3_length: 16
d_call: TRBD2
cdr3_aa: CASSIRTSGSPNEQYF
cdr3_nt: TGTGCCAGTAGTATACGGACTAGCGGGAGTCCCAACGAGCAGTACTTC

clone_size: -
v_call: TRBV4-3
j_call: TRBJ2-6
cdr3_length: 18
d_call: -
cdr3_aa: CASSQDPGSTSGANVLTF
cdr3_nt: TGCGCCAGCAGCCAAGATCCAGGTTCCACGTCTGGGGCCAACGTCCTGACTTTC

clone_size: -
v_call: TRBV5-1
j_call: TRBJ2-5
cdr3_length: 17
d_call: -
cdr3_aa: CASSLVPPGHGPETQYF
cdr3_nt: TGCGCCAGCAGCTTGGTGCCTCCAGGGCATGGTCCAGAGACCCAGTACTTC

clone_size: -
v_call: TRBV20-1
j_call: TRBJ1-1
cdr3_length: 11
d_call: -
cdr3_aa: CSARSDTEAFF
cdr3_nt: TGCAGTGCTAGATCTGACACTGAAGCTTTCTTT

clone_size: -
v_call: TRBV9
j_call: TRBJ2-3
cdr3_length: 17
d_call: -
cdr3_aa: CASSVDPPGAVGDTQYF
cdr3_nt: TGTGCCAGCAGCGTAGATCCCCCGGGTGCGGTGGGAGATACGCAGTATTTT

clone_size: -
v_call: TRBV5-6
j_call: TRBJ2-6
cdr3_length: 18
d_call: TRBD1
cdr3_aa: CASSFYFPGGPGANVLTF
cdr3_nt: TGTGCCAGCAGCTTTTATTTCCCAGGGGGCCCTGGGGCCAACGTCCTGACTTTC

clone_size: -
v_call: TRBV6-2/TRBV6-3
j_call: TRBJ2-3
cdr3_length: 15
d_call: -
cdr3_aa: CASSYSAGVLGQQYF
cdr3_nt: TGTGCCAGCAGTTACTCGGCGGGGGTGTTGGGACAACAGTATTTT

clone_size: -
v_call: TRBV24-1
j_call: TRBJ2-4
cdr3_length: 16
d_call: -
cdr3_aa: CATSDSRGAAKNIQYF
cdr3_nt: TGTGCCACCAGTGATTCCCGGGGGGCGGCCAAAAACATTCAGTACTTC

clone_size: -
v_call: TRBV19
j_call: TRBJ2-3
cdr3_length: 16
d_call: TRBD1
cdr3_aa: CASSPHRTGGTDTQYF
cdr3_nt: TGTGCCAGTAGTCCCCACCGGACAGGGGGCACAGATACGCAGTATTTT

clone_size: -
v_call: TRBV7-6
j_call: TRBJ2-2
cdr3_length: 19
d_call: -
cdr3_aa: CASSLVGSWIRRCAGELFF
cdr3_nt: TGTGCCAGCAGCTTAGTTGGCAGTTGGATAAGGAGGTGCGCCGGGGAGCTGTTTTTT

clone_size: -
v_call: TRBV4-2
j_call: TRBJ1-2
cdr3_length: 17
d_call: TRBD1
cdr3_aa: CASSLRTGPGQGDGYTF
cdr3_nt: TGTGCCAGCAGCTTAAGAACGGGACCGGGACAGGGAGATGGCTACACCTTC

clone_size: -
v_call: TRBV5-1
j_call: TRBJ1-6
cdr3_length: 15
d_call: -
cdr3_aa: CASSLDGQGNSPLHF
cdr3_nt: TGCGCCAGCAGCTTGGATGGGCAGGGAAATTCACCCCTCCACTTT

clone_size: -
v_call: TRBV24-1
j_call: TRBJ1-2
cdr3_length: 15
d_call: -
cdr3_aa: CATSAGANLNYGYTF
cdr3_nt: TGTGCCACCAGTGCAGGGGCTAACCTCAACTATGGCTACACCTTC

clone_size: -
v_call: TRBV30
j_call: TRBJ2-1
cdr3_length: 13
d_call: -
cdr3_aa: CAWSVLNYNEQFF
cdr3_nt: TGTGCCTGGAGTGTACTCAACTACAATGAGCAGTTCTTC

clone_size: -
v_call: TRBV27
j_call: TRBJ1-6
cdr3_length: 17
d_call: TRBD1
cdr3_aa: CASSSKRTGLGHSPLHF
cdr3_nt: TGTGCCAGCAGTTCGAAACGGACAGGGCTGGGGCATTCACCCCTCCACTTT

clone_size: -
v_call: TRBV19
j_call: TRBJ2-5
cdr3_length: 14
d_call: -
cdr3_aa: CASSHPVWAETQYF
cdr3_nt: TGTGCCAGTAGCCACCCGGTCTGGGCGGAGACCCAGTACTTC

clone_size: -
v_call: TRBV6-5
j_call: TRBJ2-7
cdr3_length: 15
d_call: -
cdr3_aa: CASSYRPGGVYEQYF
cdr3_nt: TGTGCCAGCAGTTACCGTCCCGGAGGGGTCTACGAGCAGTACTTC

clone_size: -
v_call: TRBV14
j_call: TRBJ1-2
cdr3_length: 17
d_call: TRBD1
cdr3_aa: CASSQDWGQGTIYGYTF
cdr3_nt: TGTGCCAGCAGCCAAGATTGGGGACAGGGCACTATCTATGGCTACACCTTC

clone_size: -
v_call: TRBV24-1
j_call: TRBJ2-2
cdr3_length: 15
d_call: TRBD1
cdr3_aa: CATSDNRGATGELFF
cdr3_nt: TGTGCCACCAGTGACAACAGGGGGGCCACCGGGGAGCTGTTTTTT

clone_size: -
v_call: TRBV9
j_call: TRBJ1-6
cdr3_length: 14
d_call: TRBD1
cdr3_aa: CASSTGGEGSPLHF
cdr3_nt: TGTGCCAGCAGCACAGGGGGTGAAGGCTCACCCCTCCACTTT